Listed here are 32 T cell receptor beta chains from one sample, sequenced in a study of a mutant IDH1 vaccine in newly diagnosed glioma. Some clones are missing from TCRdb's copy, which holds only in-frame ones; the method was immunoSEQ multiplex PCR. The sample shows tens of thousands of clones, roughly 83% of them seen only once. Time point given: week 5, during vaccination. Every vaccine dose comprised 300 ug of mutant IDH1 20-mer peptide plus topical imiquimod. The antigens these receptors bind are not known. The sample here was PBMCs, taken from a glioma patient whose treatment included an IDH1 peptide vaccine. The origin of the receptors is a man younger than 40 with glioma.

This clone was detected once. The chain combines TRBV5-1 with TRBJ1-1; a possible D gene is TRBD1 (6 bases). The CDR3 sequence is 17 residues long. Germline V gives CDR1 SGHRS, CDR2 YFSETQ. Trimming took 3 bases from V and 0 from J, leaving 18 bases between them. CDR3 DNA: TGCGCCAGCAGCTGGGGGCGGACGGGGGGGATGAACACTGAAGCTTTCTTT. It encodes CASSWGRTGGMNTEAFF.

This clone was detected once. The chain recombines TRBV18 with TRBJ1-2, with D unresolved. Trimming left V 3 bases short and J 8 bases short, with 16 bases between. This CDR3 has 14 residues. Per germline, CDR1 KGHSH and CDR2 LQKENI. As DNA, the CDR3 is TGTGCCAGCTCACCCACACAACTCCCGGGGGGCTACACCTTC. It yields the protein CASSPTQLPGGYTF.

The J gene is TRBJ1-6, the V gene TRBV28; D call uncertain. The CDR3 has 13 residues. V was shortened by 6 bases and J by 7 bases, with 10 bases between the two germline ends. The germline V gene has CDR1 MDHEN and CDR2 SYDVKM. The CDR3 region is CASRFTPNSPLHF. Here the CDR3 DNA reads TGTGCCAGCAGGTTCACCCCAAATTCACCCCTCCACTTT.

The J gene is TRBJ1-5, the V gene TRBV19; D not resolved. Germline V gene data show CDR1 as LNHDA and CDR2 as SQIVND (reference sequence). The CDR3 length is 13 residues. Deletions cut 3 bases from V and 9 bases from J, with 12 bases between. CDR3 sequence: CASSMGGSGPQHF. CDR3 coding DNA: TGTGCCAGTAGTATGGGAGGGAGTGGGCCCCAGCATTTT.

CDR3 sequence reads: CASSPRADSTGELFF. The CDR3 DNA reads as TGTGCCAGCAGCCCACGGGCTGATAGCACCGGGGAGCTGTTTTTT. This rearrangement joins TRBV7-9 to TRBJ2-2; D gene unclear. Germline assignment: CDR1 SEHNR and CDR2 FQNEAQ (reference sequence). The CDR3 runs 15 residues. V was trimmed by 5 bases and J by 4 bases, leaving 14 bases between them.

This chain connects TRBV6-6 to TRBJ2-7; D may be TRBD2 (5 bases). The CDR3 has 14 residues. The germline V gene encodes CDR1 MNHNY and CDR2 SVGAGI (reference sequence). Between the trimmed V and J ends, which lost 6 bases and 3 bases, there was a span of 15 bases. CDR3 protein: CASSYGPLDYEQYF. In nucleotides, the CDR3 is TGTGCCAGCAGCTACGGCCCACTAGACTACGAGCAGTACTTC.

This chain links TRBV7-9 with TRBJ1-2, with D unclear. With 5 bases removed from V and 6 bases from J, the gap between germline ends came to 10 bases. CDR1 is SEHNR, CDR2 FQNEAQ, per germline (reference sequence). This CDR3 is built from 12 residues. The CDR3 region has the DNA TGTGCCAGCAGCGTATCTCAGGATGGCTACACCTTC. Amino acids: CASSVSQDGYTF.

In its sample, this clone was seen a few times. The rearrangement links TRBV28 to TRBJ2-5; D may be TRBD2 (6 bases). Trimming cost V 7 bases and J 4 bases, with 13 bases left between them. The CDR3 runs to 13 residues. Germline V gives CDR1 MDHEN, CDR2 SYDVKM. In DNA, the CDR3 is TGTGCCAGCAACTCCGGGGGTGCAGAGACCCAGTACTTC. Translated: CASNSGGAETQYF.

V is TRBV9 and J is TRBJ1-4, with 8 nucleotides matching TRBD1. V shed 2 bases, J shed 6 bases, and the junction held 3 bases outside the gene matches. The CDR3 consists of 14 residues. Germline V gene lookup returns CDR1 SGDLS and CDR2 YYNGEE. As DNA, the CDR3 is TGTGCCAGCAGCGTTGACAGGGGCGATGAAAAACTGTTTTTT. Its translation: CASSVDRGDEKLFF.

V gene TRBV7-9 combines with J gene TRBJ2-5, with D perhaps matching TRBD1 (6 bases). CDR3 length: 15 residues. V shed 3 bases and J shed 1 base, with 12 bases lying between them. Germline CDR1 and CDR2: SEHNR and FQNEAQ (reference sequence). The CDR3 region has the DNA TGTGCCAGCAGCTTCCGGGACACCCTCCAAGAGACCCAGTACTTC. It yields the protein CASSFRDTLQETQYF.

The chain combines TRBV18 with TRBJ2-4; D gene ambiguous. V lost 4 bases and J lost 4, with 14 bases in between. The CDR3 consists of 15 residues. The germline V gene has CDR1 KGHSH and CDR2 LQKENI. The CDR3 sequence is CASSLPGQEKNIQYF. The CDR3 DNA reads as TGTGCCAGCTCACTACCCGGCCAGGAGAAAAACATTCAGTACTTC.

CDR3 DNA: TGCGCCAGTAAGGGCCGACCCCGCTCCTACGAGCAGTACTTC. This codes for CASKGRPRSYEQYF. The chain carries TRBV5-1 and TRBJ2-5; no definite D call. TRBJ2-7 explains the end of the DNA better; the J call may be wrong. The CDR3 is 14 amino acids. Germline assignment: CDR1 SGHRS and CDR2 YFSETQ.

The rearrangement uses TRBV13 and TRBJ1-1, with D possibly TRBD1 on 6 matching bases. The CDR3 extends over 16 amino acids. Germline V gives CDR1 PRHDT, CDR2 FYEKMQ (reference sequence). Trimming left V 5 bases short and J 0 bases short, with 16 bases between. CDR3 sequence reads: CASSPRRTDMNTEAFF. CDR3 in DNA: TGTGCCAGCAGCCCTAGGCGGACAGATATGAACACTGAAGCTTTCTTT.

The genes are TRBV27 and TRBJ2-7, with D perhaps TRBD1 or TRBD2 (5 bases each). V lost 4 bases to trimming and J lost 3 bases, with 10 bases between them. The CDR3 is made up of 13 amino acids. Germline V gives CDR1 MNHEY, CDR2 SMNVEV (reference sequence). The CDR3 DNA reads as TGTGCCAGCAGTTCCGGGACGGTCTACGAGCAGTACTTC. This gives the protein CASSSGTVYEQYF.

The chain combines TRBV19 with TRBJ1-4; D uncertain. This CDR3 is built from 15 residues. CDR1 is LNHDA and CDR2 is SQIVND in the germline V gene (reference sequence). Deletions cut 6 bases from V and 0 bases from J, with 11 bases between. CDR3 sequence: CASRRRLATNEKLFF. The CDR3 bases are TGTGCCAGTAGGCGGCGACTTGCAACTAATGAAAAACTGTTTTTT.

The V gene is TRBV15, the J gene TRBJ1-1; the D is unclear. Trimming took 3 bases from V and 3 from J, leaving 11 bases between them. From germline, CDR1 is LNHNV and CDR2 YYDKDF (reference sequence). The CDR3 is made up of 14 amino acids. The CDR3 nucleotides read TGTGCCACCAGCAGGGGGTTGAGGGACACTGAAGCTTTCTTT. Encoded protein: CATSRGLRDTEAFF.

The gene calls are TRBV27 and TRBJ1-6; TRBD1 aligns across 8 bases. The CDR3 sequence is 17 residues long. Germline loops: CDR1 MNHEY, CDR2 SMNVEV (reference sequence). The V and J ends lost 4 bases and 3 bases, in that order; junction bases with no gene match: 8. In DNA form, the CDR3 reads TGTGCCAGCAGTTCTCGAAGACAGGGGAGCTATAATTCACCCCTCCACTTT. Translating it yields CASSSRRQGSYNSPLHF.

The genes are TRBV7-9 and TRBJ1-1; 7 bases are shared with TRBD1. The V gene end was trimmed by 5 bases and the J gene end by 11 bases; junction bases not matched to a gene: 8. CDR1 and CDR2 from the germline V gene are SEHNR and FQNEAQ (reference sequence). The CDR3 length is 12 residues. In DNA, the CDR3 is TGTGCCAGCAGCCAAATCTCAGGGGGGGCTTTCTTT. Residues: CASSQISGGAFF.

The CDR3 sequence: CASSIEASWDAYEQYF. The CDR3 DNA sequence: TGTGCCAGTAGTATCGAGGCTTCCTGGGATGCCTACGAGCAGTACTTC. The genes are TRBV19 and TRBJ2-7; D not certain. The CDR3 is made up of 16 amino acids. Germline-derived CDR1 and CDR2 are LNHDA and SQIVND (reference sequence). Trimming removed 3 bases from V and 2 bases from J, with 17 bases in between.

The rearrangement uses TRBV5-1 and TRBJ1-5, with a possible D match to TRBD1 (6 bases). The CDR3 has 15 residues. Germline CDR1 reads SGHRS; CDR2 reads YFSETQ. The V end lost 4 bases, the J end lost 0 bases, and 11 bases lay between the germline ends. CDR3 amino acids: CASSKGQNSNQPQHF. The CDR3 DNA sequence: TGCGCCAGCAGCAAAGGACAGAATAGCAATCAGCCCCAGCATTTT.

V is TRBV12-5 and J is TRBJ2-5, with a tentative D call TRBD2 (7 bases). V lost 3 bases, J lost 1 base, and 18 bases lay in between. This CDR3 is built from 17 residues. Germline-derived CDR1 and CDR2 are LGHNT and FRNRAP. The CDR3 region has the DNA TGTGCTAGTGGTTTTAGGAGAGAGGGGGGGGTCCAAGAGACCCAGTACTTC. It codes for CASGFRREGGVQETQYF.

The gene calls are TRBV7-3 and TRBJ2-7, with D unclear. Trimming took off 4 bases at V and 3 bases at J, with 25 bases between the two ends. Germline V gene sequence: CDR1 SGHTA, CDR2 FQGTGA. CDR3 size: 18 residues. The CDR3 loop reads CASSCNPNSPDCIYEQYF. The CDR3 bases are TGTGCCAGCAGCTGTAACCCTAACAGCCCGGATTGCATCTACGAGCAGTACTTC.

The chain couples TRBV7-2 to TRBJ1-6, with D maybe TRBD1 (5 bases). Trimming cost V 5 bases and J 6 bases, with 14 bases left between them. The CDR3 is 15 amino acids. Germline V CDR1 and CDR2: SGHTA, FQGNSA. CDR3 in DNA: TGTGCCAGCAGCCCCAATGGGGGTATTAATTCACCCCTCCACTTT. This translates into CASSPNGGINSPLHF.

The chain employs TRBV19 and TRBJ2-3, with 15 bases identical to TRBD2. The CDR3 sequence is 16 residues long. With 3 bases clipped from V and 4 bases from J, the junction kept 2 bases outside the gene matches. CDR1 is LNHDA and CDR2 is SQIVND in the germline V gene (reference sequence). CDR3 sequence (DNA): TGTGCCAGTAGTATGGGACTAGCGGGAGGACCAGATACGCAGTATTTT. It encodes CASSMGLAGGPDTQYF.

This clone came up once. CDR3 residues: CASSTGGPGGSLSGYEQYF. The CDR3 DNA follows: TGTGCCAGCAGCACGGGTGGGCCGGGAGGATCCCTTTCGGGCTACGAGCAGTACTTC. The chain combines TRBV5-4 with TRBJ2-7; 7 bases are shared with TRBD2. The V gene end was trimmed by 4 bases and the J gene end by 3 bases; junction bases not matched to a gene: 22. The CDR3 is 19 amino acids. Germline values: CDR1 SGHNT, CDR2 YYREEE (reference sequence).

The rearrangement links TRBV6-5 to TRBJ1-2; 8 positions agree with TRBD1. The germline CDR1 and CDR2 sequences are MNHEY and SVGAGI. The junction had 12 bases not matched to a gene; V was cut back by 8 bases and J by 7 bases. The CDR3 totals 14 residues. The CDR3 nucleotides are TGTGCCAGCGCCCGGGGGACAGGAGGGTTTGGCTACACCTTC. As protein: CASARGTGGFGYTF.

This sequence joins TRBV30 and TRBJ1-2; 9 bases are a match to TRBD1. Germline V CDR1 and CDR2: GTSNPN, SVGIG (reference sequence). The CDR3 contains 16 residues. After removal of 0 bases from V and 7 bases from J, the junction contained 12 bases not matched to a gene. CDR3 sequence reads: CAWSVLAGTGFGGYTF. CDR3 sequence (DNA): TGTGCCTGGAGTGTCCTGGCCGGGACAGGGTTCGGTGGCTACACCTTC.

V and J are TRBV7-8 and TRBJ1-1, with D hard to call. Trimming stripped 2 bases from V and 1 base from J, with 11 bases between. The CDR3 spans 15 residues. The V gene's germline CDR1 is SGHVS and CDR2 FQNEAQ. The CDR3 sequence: CASSLRVMANTEAFF. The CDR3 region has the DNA TGTGCCAGCAGCTTACGGGTTATGGCGAACACTGAAGCTTTCTTT.

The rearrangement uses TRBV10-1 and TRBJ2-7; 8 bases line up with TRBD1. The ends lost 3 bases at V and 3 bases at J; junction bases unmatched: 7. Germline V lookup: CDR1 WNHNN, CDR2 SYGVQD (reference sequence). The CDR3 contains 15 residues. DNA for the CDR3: TGCGCCAGCAGTGATCCAAAGACAGGGGACTACGAGCAGTACTTC. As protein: CASSDPKTGDYEQYF.

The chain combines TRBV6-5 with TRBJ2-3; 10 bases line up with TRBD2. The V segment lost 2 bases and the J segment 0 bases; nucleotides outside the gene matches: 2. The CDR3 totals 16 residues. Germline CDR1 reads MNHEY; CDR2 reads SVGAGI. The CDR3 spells CASSYQTSGSTDTQYF. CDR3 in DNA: TGTGCCAGCAGTTACCAGACTAGCGGGAGCACAGATACGCAGTATTTT.

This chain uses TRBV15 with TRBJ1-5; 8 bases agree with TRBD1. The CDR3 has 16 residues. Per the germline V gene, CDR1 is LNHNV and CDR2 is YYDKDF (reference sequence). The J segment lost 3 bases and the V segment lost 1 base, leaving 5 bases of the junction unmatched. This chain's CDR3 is CATSRGRQGNNQPQHF. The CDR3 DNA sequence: TGTGCCACCAGCAGAGGAAGACAGGGGAACAATCAGCCCCAGCATTTT.

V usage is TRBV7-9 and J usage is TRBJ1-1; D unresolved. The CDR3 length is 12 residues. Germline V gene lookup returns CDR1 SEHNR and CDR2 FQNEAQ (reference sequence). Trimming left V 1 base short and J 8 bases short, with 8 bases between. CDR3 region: CASSLVGSEAFF. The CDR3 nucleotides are TGTGCCAGCAGCTTAGTTGGGAGCGAAGCTTTCTTT.